This T cell receptor beta chain is from a study of blood T cell repertoires in COVID-19. Study summary: Donors of Cohort 3 who recovered were those that had two negative PCRs, clearance, or symptom resolution.

In the original processing: Nucleated cell counts were estimated from reference gene primer amplification. Using immunoSEQ multiplex PCR, the repertoire was profiled, and TCRdb retains in-frame clones only, with some absent. D and trimming were read from the DNA, whereas the V and J calls and clone size are those reported in that table. The sample gives roughly 210,000 clones, around 86% of which show up once; about 7% is in the top ten. CDR3 size: 15 residues. Germline V gene lookup returns CDR1 SGHRS and CDR2 YFSETQ. V gave up 7 bases and J gave up 7 bases, with 23 bases separating them. The sample taken for sequencing was PBMCs or T cells enriched from blood (not recorded which). The chain combines TRBV5-1 with TRBJ1-1; tentatively, D is TRBD1 (5 bases). The receptor was derived from a man younger than 45 in a cohort exposed to, infected with or recovered from COVID-19 (not recorded which). Written as DNA, the CDR3 is TGCGCCAGCTCTTTAGGAAGGGGTGGCTTTGTTGAAGCTTTCTTT. Translated, it gives CASSLGRGGFVEAFF.